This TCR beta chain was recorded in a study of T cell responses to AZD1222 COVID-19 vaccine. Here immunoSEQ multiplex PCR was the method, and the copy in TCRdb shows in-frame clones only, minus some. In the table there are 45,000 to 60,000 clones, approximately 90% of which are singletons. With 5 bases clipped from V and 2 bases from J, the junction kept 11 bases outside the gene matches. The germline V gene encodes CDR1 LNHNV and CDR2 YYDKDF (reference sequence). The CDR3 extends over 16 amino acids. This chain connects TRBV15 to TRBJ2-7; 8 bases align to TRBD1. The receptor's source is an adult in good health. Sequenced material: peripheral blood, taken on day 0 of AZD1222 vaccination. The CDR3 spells CATSRVRQGFAYEQYF. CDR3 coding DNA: TGTGCCACCAGCCGCGTGAGACAGGGGTTTGCCTACGAGCAGTACTTC.